The table lists the clone carrying this T cell receptor (beta chain) with many counts. What it recognizes is unknown. The sample comes from a study of T cells in Graves' hyperthyroidism and ophthalmopathy. Germline lookup yields CDR1 SGHRS and CDR2 YFSETQ. Trimming cost V 0 bases and J 6 bases, with 10 bases left between them. The CDR3 loop spans 13 amino acids. Study-level results: In simple terms, a model built on 13 V-J features told ophthalmopathy apart from stable hyperthyroidism.

The source material, RNA transcripts, was used to amplify TCR beta CDR3 regions. Using the HTBI primer set, a first-round RT-PCR was run on the TCR CDR3. TCRdb analysed the multiplex PCR reads with MiXCR anew, one entry per CDR3 protein. The sample has 300,000 to 450,000 distinct CDR3 sequences; 11% to 15% are singletons. What was sequenced was blood. The chain uses TRBV5-1 and TRBJ2-7; D tentatively reads TRBD1 or TRBD2 (5 bases each). This sequence was found in a woman aged 60-75 years with Graves' hyperthyroidism. Here the CDR3 reads CASSLGGPLEQYF. The CDR3 nucleotides are TGCGCCAGCAGCTTGGGGGGACCACTCGAGCAGTACTTC.